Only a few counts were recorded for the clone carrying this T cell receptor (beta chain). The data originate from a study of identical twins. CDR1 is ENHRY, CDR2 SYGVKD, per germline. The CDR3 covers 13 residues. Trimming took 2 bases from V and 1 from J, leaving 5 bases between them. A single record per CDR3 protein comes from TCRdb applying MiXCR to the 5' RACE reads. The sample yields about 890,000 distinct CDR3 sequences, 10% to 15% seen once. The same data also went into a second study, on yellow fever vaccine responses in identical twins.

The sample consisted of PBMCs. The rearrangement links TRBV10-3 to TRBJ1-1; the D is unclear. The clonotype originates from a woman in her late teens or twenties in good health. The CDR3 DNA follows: TGTGCCATCAGTGAGCTCGGGAACACTGAAGCTTTCTTT. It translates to CAISELGNTEAFF.